This T cell receptor (beta chain) was retrieved from a study of OX40 agonist ivuxolimab in advanced cancers. About the study: Patients received ivuxolimab, an agonistic anti-OX40 (CD134) antibody. It was permissible to have had prior anti-PD-1, anti-PD-L1 or anti-CTLA-4 therapy, and around 40% had some. The dose-escalation cohort was roughly 83% male, with a mean age of 60 years, ranging roughly 20 to 90.

Broader study findings: At 0.1 to 3.0 mg/kg and by week 6, CD4+ and CD8+ T cells in the blood had expanded clonally.

On this clone itself: Antigen: not known.

Measured with immunoSEQ multiplex PCR; TCRdb has only the in-frame clones, and not every one. The sample yields 20,000 to 30,000 clones, over 75% seen once. Germline V CDR1 and CDR2: SGDLS, YYNGEE. V was trimmed by 0 bases and J by 0 bases, leaving 10 bases between them. The CDR3 length is 15 residues. Sequencing used CD4+ or CD8+ T cells sorted from blood, obtained in a trial of the OX40 agonist ivuxolimab. This receptor was identified in an adult with an advanced solid tumor such as melanoma, head and neck, liver or kidney cancer. The chain couples TRBV9 to TRBJ2-7, with a weak D call TRBD2 (5 bases). CDR3 nucleotides: TGTGCCAGCAGCGTAGGGACTTTCTTCTCCTACGAGCAGTACTTC. It is translated as CASSVGTFFSYEQYF.